The 32 T cell receptor beta chains listed next were all sequenced from one sample in a study of identical twins. TCRdb passed the 5' RACE reads through MiXCR, listing each CDR3 protein once. The data contain roughly 220,000 distinct CDR3 sequences, 6.5% of them singletons. The same data also contributed to another study, on T cells expressing NK-cell markers.

Specimen: CD8+ T cells sorted from blood. These receptors came from a woman aged 18-35 years in good health.

This clonotype was seen more than once but under ten times. This sequence joins TRBV7-8 and TRBJ2-1, with D possibly TRBD2 on 5 matching bases. Germline assignment: CDR1 SGHVS and CDR2 FQNEAQ. The CDR3 covers 12 residues. Trimming took 10 bases from V and 8 from J, leaving 15 bases between them. The CDR3 spells CAIGERRDEQFF. CDR3 bases: TGTGCCATCGGTGAGCGGCGGGATGAGCAGTTCTTC.

The gene calls are TRBV9 and TRBJ2-2; 9 bases line up with TRBD1. With V trimmed by 5 bases and J by 5 bases, 4 bases remained unmatched. The CDR3 length is 14 residues. Germline CDR1 and CDR2: SGDLS and YYNGEE. The CDR3 loop is CASRGQGITGELFF. CDR3 bases: TGTGCCAGCAGGGGACAGGGTATAACCGGGGAGCTGTTTTTT.

This clonotype came up a few times. The chain couples TRBV5-5 to TRBJ2-3; D gene uncertain. V was clipped by 2 bases and J by 1 base, with 5 bases between them. The V gene's germline CDR1 is SGHKS and CDR2 YYEKEE (reference sequence). This CDR3 comprises 13 residues. The CDR3 loop reads CASSFGRTDTQYF. Written as DNA, the CDR3 is TGTGCCAGCAGCTTCGGCCGCACAGATACGCAGTATTTT.

The table lists this clonotype with many counts. This chain connects TRBV5-1 to TRBJ2-3; D call uncertain. Germline assignment: CDR1 SGHRS and CDR2 YFSETQ. The ends were cut back, 0 bases at V and 2 bases at J, with 10 bases in the middle. This CDR3 is 15 amino acids long. The CDR3 is CASSLETPYTDTQYF. In nucleotides, the CDR3 is TGCGCCAGCAGCTTGGAGACTCCCTACACAGATACGCAGTATTTT.

The V gene is TRBV5-1, the J gene TRBJ2-3; D assignment may be TRBD1 or TRBD2 (5 bases each). Germline V lookup: CDR1 SGHRS, CDR2 YFSETQ. V lost 2 bases, J lost 4 bases, and 14 bases lay in between. CDR3 length: 15 residues. This CDR3 reads CASSLERGAADTQYF. The DNA of the CDR3 is TGCGCCAGCAGCTTAGAGAGGGGCGCCGCAGATACGCAGTATTTT.

This clonotype was seen at least ten times. The chain combines TRBV11-2 with TRBJ1-2; perhaps TRBD1 as D (6 bases). Germline-derived CDR1 and CDR2 are SGHAT and FQNNGV. The ends were cut back, 6 bases at V and 2 bases at J, with 10 bases in the middle. This CDR3 has 13 amino acids. CDR3 amino acids: CASSVGANYGYTF. The CDR3 bases are TGTGCCAGCAGTGTGGGGGCGAACTATGGCTACACCTTC.

This clonotype was picked up many times. CDR3 in DNA: TGTGCCAGCAGTTCACATTTCTCCTACAATGAGCAGTTCTTC. It encodes CASSSHFSYNEQFF. The chain couples TRBV12-3 or TRBV12-4 to TRBJ2-1; no firm D call. The CDR3 contains 14 residues. V was trimmed by 4 bases and J by 0 bases, leaving 7 bases between them.

The chain recombines TRBV9 with TRBJ2-6; D remains unclear. The CDR3 consists of 15 residues. The V and J ends lost 0 bases and 2 bases respectively, with 6 bases between them. CDR1 and CDR2 (germline): SGDLS, YYNGEE. Written as DNA, the CDR3 is TGTGCCAGCAGCGTAGAAGGGACTGGGGCCAACGTCCTGACTTTC. Translation gives CASSVEGTGANVLTF.

A few counts support this clonotype. V and J are TRBV9 and TRBJ1-1, with 8 bases identical to TRBD1. The CDR3 sequence is 17 residues long. Germline values: CDR1 SGDLS, CDR2 YYNGEE. J gave up 11 bases and V 3 bases, and 21 bases lay outside the gene matches. CDR3 loop: CASSAPGAGGALDRAFF. DNA of the CDR3: TGTGCCAGCAGCGCCCCTGGGGCAGGGGGCGCGCTGGACAGGGCTTTCTTT.

This clonotype was counted only a few times. The chain couples TRBV12-5 to TRBJ2-7; D is perhaps TRBD1 (6 bases). The germline gives CDR1 LGHNT, CDR2 FRNRAP. CDR3 length equals 13 residues. The germline V and J ends were trimmed by 6 bases and 4 bases, with 13 bases remaining between them. The CDR3 protein is CASGPDSQYEQYF. In DNA form, the CDR3 reads TGTGCTAGTGGCCCGGACAGTCAATACGAGCAGTACTTC.

V is TRBV6-5 and J is TRBJ2-7, with D unresolved. This CDR3 region has 14 residues. Trimming took off 0 bases at V and 4 bases at J, with 10 bases between the two ends. Germline CDR1 is MNHEY and CDR2 is SVGAGI. DNA for the CDR3: TGTGCCAGCAGTTACTCCGGACGATCTTACGAGCAGTACTTC. It encodes CASSYSGRSYEQYF.

The gene calls are TRBV29-1 and TRBJ1-1, with D perhaps TRBD1 (6 bases). The length of the CDR3 is 10 residues. V lost 4 bases and J 7 bases, leaving 7 bases between the germline ends. The germline gives CDR1 SQVTM, CDR2 ANQGSEA. CDR3 sequence reads: CSVGTVEAFF. CDR3 in DNA: TGCAGCGTTGGGACAGTTGAAGCTTTCTTT.

This chain's CDR3 is CASSSGAGKLFF. Written as DNA, the CDR3 is TGTGCCAGCAGTTCGGGAGCAGGAAAACTGTTTTTT. This chain uses TRBV27 with TRBJ1-4, with D unclear. Trimming took 4 bases from V and 10 from J, leaving 10 bases between them. The CDR3 contains 12 residues. From germline, CDR1 is MNHEY and CDR2 SMNVEV (reference sequence).

This clonotype turned up a few times. As DNA, the CDR3 is TGTGCCAGCAGTGACATTAGTGGGGCCAACGTCCTGACTTTC. Its translation: CASSDISGANVLTF. The rearrangement links TRBV6-2 or TRBV6-3 to TRBJ2-6; D unclear. The CDR3 has 14 amino acids. CDR1 is MNHEY and CDR2 is SVGEGT in the germline V gene. Trimming cost V 5 bases and J 3 bases, with 8 bases left between them.

This sequence joins TRBV11-3 and TRBJ2-3, with a tentative D call TRBD1 (6 bases). Germline CDR1 and CDR2: SGHNT and YENEEA. Trimming took 6 bases from V and 4 from J, leaving 11 bases between them. There are 13 residues in the CDR3. The CDR3: CASSFHRADTQYF. CDR3 DNA: TGTGCCAGCAGTTTTCACAGGGCAGATACGCAGTATTTT. The variable domain in full, with the rest retrieved from reference TRBV11-3 and TRBJ2-3, is EAGVVQSPRYKIIEKKQPVAFWCNPISGHNTLYWYLQNLGQGPELLIRYENEEAVDDSQLPKDRFSAERLKGVDSTLKIQPAELGDSAVYLCASSFHRADTQYFGPGTRLTVL.

This clonotype occurred many times. The chain's CDR3 is CASSLTSGRAYATQYF. In DNA, the CDR3 is TGTGCCAGCAGCTTGACTAGCGGGAGGGCCTATGCTACGCAGTATTTT. The genes are TRBV7-9 and TRBJ2-3; 14 nucleotides match TRBD2. The length of the CDR3 is 16 residues. Germline V gene sequence: CDR1 SEHNR, CDR2 FQNEAQ (reference sequence). Trimming took 3 bases from V and 8 from J; bases not matched to a gene: 7.

This clonotype was seen only a few times. J is TRBJ2-5 and V is TRBV7-2; 8 bases line up with TRBD1. This CDR3 has 15 amino acids. CDR1 is SGHTA, CDR2 FQGNSA, per germline. The V gene end was trimmed by 3 bases and the J gene end by 4 bases; junction bases not matched to a gene: 7. The CDR3 loop is CASSLNRGMVETQYF. CDR3 in DNA: TGTGCCAGCAGCTTGAACAGGGGGATGGTAGAGACCCAGTACTTC.

This clonotype occurred many times. In DNA, the CDR3 is TGCAGTGCTAAACTAGCGGGAGGGGATGGCGGGGAGCTGTTTTTT. Encoded protein: CSAKLAGGDGGELFF. The chain uses TRBV20-1 and TRBJ2-2, with TRBD2 matching 13 bases. Trimming removed 4 bases from V and 7 bases from J; junction bases left unmatched: 6. Germline CDR1 reads DFQATT; CDR2 reads SNEGSKA (reference sequence). This CDR3 has 15 amino acids.

This clonotype was observed many times. The chain is built from TRBV24-1 and TRBJ2-1; D call uncertain. CDR3 size: 11 residues. The ends were cut back, 6 bases at V and 10 bases at J, with 9 bases in the middle. Germline values: CDR1 KGHDR, CDR2 SFDVKD. Written as DNA, the CDR3 is TGTGCCACCAGTATGGGAAACGAGCAGTTCTTC. Residues: CATSMGNEQFF.

There are many counts of this clonotype. This chain connects TRBV12-3 or TRBV12-4 to TRBJ2-2; unclear D gene. Trimming removed 1 base from V and 1 base from J, with 7 bases in between. The CDR3 runs to 15 residues. DNA for the CDR3: TGTGCCAGCAGTTTAGTCGGTGGGAACACCGGGGAGCTGTTTTTT. As protein: CASSLVGGNTGELFF.

There are many counts of this clonotype. The chain recombines TRBV27 with TRBJ2-7; D assignment may be TRBD1 or TRBD2 (5 bases each). Per the germline V gene, CDR1 is MNHEY and CDR2 is SMNVEV (reference sequence). Trimming stripped 7 bases from V and 0 bases from J, with 16 bases between. The CDR3 totals 15 residues. The CDR3 loop reads CASMKEGLYSYEQYF. In DNA form, the CDR3 reads TGTGCCAGCATGAAAGAGGGGCTCTACTCCTACGAGCAGTACTTC.

The rearrangement uses TRBV4-3 and TRBJ2-1, with D hard to call. Trimming removed 0 bases from V and 6 bases from J, with 12 bases in between. The CDR3 has 15 residues. Germline V gives CDR1 LGHNA, CDR2 YSLEER. This CDR3 reads CASSQDVGDPNEQFF. DNA for the CDR3: TGCGCCAGCAGCCAAGATGTCGGAGATCCCAATGAGCAGTTCTTC.

This rearrangement joins TRBV29-1 to TRBJ2-1; 8 bases align to TRBD1. The CDR3 contains 13 residues. J lost 6 bases, V lost 5 bases, and 6 bases had no gene match. The germline V gene has CDR1 SQVTM and CDR2 ANQGSEA. The CDR3: CSVQGAIGNEQFF. The CDR3 nucleotides are TGCAGCGTTCAGGGGGCGATAGGCAATGAGCAGTTCTTC.

This clonotype has ten or more counts. This chain links TRBV10-3 with TRBJ2-1, with D unresolved. In germline, CDR1 is ENHRY, CDR2 SYGVKD. Deletions cut 10 bases from V and 5 bases from J, with 9 bases between. The CDR3 spans 11 residues. The CDR3 reads CATLNNNEQFF. In nucleotides, the CDR3 is TGTGCCACCCTCAACAACAATGAGCAGTTCTTC.

This clonotype has a count of ten or more. The CDR3 nucleotides are TGTGCCAGCAGCTTTACCACTAGCGGGGGGGCCGAGACCCAGTACTTC. The encoded protein is CASSFTTSGGAETQYF. The V call is TRBV7-2, the J call TRBJ2-5; 13 bases line up with TRBD2. The CDR3 is made up of 16 amino acids. Unmatched junction bases numbered 6, after V lost 3 bases and J lost 5 bases. Per germline, CDR1 SGHTA and CDR2 FQGNSA.

In this sample, this clonotype turned up many times. The V call is TRBV10-2, the J call TRBJ2-3; the D is unclear. The CDR3 is made up of 15 amino acids. Trimming shortened V by 3 bases and J by 0 bases, and 10 bases separated the two germline ends. The germline CDR1 and CDR2 sequences are WSHSY and SAAADI. The CDR3 protein is CASSDRPSSTDTQYF. CDR3 bases: TGCGCCAGCAGTGACCGACCGTCTAGCACAGATACGCAGTATTTT.

This clonotype has just a few counts. This rearrangement joins TRBV12-3 or TRBV12-4 to TRBJ1-1; D might be TRBD1 (6 bases). This CDR3 is built from 15 residues. The ends were cut back, 3 bases at V and 3 bases at J, with 14 bases in the middle. The CDR3 DNA sequence: TGTGCCAGCAGTTTGGGGGGCGGGGGAGACACTGAAGCTTTCTTT. Protein sequence: CASSLGGGGDTEAFF.

The genes are TRBV4-3 and TRBJ2-7; 10 bases agree with TRBD2. The CDR3 has 17 residues. Germline trimming cut 0 bases from V and 1 base from J; bases unmatched to any gene: 6. The germline gives CDR1 LGHNA, CDR2 YSLEER. The CDR3, as DNA: TGCGCCAGCAGCCAAGATATCGCTAGCGGGAGTTCCTACGAGCAGTACTTC. Its translation: CASSQDIASGSSYEQYF.

This clonotype is a singleton in its sample. Compared with germline, one end of the junction differs, possibly owing to a read error. As DNA, the CDR3 is TGTGCTAGCAGCCCAAACTCGGACAGAAAGACCCAGTACTTC. Translated: CASSPNSDRKTQYF. This rearrangement joins TRBV7-7 to TRBJ2-5; TRBD1 is a possible D gene (6 bases). The germline gives CDR1 SSHAT, CDR2 FNYEAQ (reference sequence). This CDR3 has 14 amino acids. The whole variable domain, filled in from reference TRBV7-7 and TRBJ2-5, reads GAGVSQSPRYKVTKRGQDVTLRCDPISSHATLYWYQQALGQGPEFLTYFNYEAQPDKSGLPSDRFSAERPEGSISTLTIQRTEQRDSAMYRCASSPNSDRKTQYFGPGTRLLVL.

There are a few counts of this clonotype. The chain couples TRBV7-8 to TRBJ1-6, with D maybe TRBD1 (5 bases). This CDR3 contains 15 residues. V was shortened by 5 bases and J by 9 bases, with 17 bases between the two germline ends. The germline V gene encodes CDR1 SGHVS and CDR2 FQNEAQ. The CDR3 DNA reads TGTGCCAGCAGCCTCCGGGGAGGGGTACGTTCACCCCTCCACTTT. As protein: CASSLRGGVRSPLHF. The full variable domain, completed using reference TRBV7-8 and TRBJ1-6, is GAGVSQSPRYKVAKRGQDVALRCDPISGHVSLFWYQQALGQGPEFLTYFQNEAQLDKSGLPSDRFFAERPEGSVSTLKIQRTQQEDSAVYLCASSLRGGVRSPLHFGNGTRLTVT.

This clonotype was counted between two and nine times. This sequence joins TRBV2 and TRBJ2-3, with D possibly TRBD1 on 6 matching bases. The germline V gene encodes CDR1 SNHLY and CDR2 FYNNEI. V was cut by 7 bases and J by 5 bases, with 19 bases left in between. The CDR3 consists of 15 residues. The CDR3 DNA is TGTGCCAGCAACCTTGAGGACAGAGTTTTAGATACGCAGTATTTT. Translated, it gives CASNLEDRVLDTQYF.

The chain uses TRBV7-8 and TRBJ2-7; maybe TRBD2 (7 bases). The CDR3 sequence is 13 residues long. Trimming pared 3 bases from V and 7 bases from J, leaving 13 bases between. Germline CDR1 and CDR2: SGHVS and FQNEAQ. CDR3 coding DNA: TGTGCCAGCAGCTTGGCGGGGGCTGGTGAGCAGTACTTC. Its translation: CASSLAGAGEQYF.